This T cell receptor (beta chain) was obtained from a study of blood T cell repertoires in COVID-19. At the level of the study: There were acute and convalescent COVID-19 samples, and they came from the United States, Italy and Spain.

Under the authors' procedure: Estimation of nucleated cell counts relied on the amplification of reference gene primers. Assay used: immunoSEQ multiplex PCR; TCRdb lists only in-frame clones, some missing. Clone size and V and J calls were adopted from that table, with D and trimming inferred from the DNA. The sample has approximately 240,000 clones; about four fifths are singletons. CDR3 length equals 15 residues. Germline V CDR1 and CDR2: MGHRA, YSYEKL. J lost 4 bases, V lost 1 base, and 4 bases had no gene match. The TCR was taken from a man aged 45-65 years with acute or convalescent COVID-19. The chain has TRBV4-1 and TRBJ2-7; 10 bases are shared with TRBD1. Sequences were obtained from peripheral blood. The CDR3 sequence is CASSQGDRGGYEQYF. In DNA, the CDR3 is TGCGCCAGCAGCCAAGGGGACAGGGGAGGATACGAGCAGTACTTC.